These 25 T cell receptor beta chains were sequenced from one sample in a study of shared clonotypes between healthy human individuals. Naivety among CD8 cells was defined by CD45RO negativity and positive CCR7 selection, thereby excluding terminally differentiated effector memory CD45RA+ cells. The protocol was immunoSEQ multiplex PCR, while the TCRdb copy is restricted to in-frame clones and leaves out a portion. Of about 2,100,000 clones in the sample, about 93% were seen once. The specimen was naive CD8+ T cells from PBMCs. These TCRs come from a man between 18 and 29 years old in good health. Some clones in this sample may be carry-over from other donors' samples.

CDR3 region: CATRTNSNQPQHF. The CDR3 coding sequence is TGCGCCACCCGGACGAATAGCAATCAGCCCCAGCATTTT. This sequence joins TRBV10-2 and TRBJ1-5; D is uncertain. The germline V gene has CDR1 WSHSY and CDR2 SAAADI. Trimming removed 10 bases from V and 0 bases from J, with 10 bases in between. The CDR3 is made up of 13 amino acids.

This clone was seen a single time. V usage is TRBV7-9 and J usage is TRBJ2-1, with TRBD1 matching over 8 bases. The junction had 3 bases not matched to a gene; V was cut back by 2 bases and J by 3 bases. CDR1 is SEHNR, CDR2 FQNEAQ, per germline (reference sequence). The length of the CDR3 is 15 residues. CDR3 nucleotides: TGTGCCAGCAGCTTAAACAGGGGGAGCTACAATGAGCAGTTCTTC. It codes for CASSLNRGSYNEQFF.

This chain links TRBV7-8 with TRBJ2-1; TRBD2 matches at 15 bases. V lost 5 bases and J lost 0; bases outside the gene matches: 5. CDR3 size: 18 residues. Germline assignment: CDR1 SGHVS and CDR2 FQNEAQ. The CDR3 sequence is CASSVGLAGGSSYNEQFF. The CDR3 DNA reads as TGTGCCAGCAGCGTGGGACTAGCGGGAGGTAGCTCCTACAATGAGCAGTTCTTC.

The chain links TRBV9 to TRBJ2-1; 8 bases match TRBD2. This CDR3 spans 15 amino acids. Germline V lookup: CDR1 SGDLS, CDR2 YYNGEE. Unmatched junction bases numbered 10, after V lost 2 bases and J lost 9 bases. The CDR3 DNA reads TGTGCCAGCAGCGTTGTTCCCGGGGGGGAAGGTGAGCAGTTCTTC. Amino acids: CASSVVPGGEGEQFF.

The genes are TRBV9 and TRBJ1-2; 10 nucleotides agree with TRBD1. The CDR3 is 17 amino acids. V gave up 2 bases and J gave up 0 bases; unmatched junction bases: 7. Germline lookup yields CDR1 SGDLS and CDR2 YYNGEE. The CDR3 DNA is TGTGCCAGCAGCGTTGGGACAGGGGTCCGGCCTAACTATGGCTACACCTTC. Its protein is CASSVGTGVRPNYGYTF.

The V and J genes are TRBV25-1 and TRBJ1-1, with D unresolved. Deletions cut 4 bases from V and 11 bases from J, with 11 bases between. The CDR3 covers 11 residues. CDR1 and CDR2 from the germline V gene are MGHDK and SYGVNS. CDR3 loop: CASSGFRRAFF. The DNA of the CDR3 is TGTGCCAGCAGTGGCTTCCGGCGGGCTTTCTTT.

The CDR3 here is CASSLGLLGYEQYF. In nucleotides, the CDR3 is TGTGCCAGCAGTCTCGGACTCCTGGGGTACGAGCAGTACTTC. The V gene is TRBV27, the J gene TRBJ2-7; the D gene is possibly TRBD2 (5 bases). CDR1 and CDR2 (germline): MNHEY, SMNVEV (reference sequence). The CDR3 is 14 residues long. Between the trimmed V and J ends, which lost 5 bases and 4 bases, there was a span of 15 bases.

The rearrangement links TRBV7-2 to TRBJ1-2; D is possibly TRBD1 (5 bases). The germline V and J ends were trimmed by 3 bases and 7 bases, with 21 bases remaining between them. Germline V CDR1 and CDR2: SGHTA, FQGNSA. CDR3 length: 16 amino acids. The CDR3 loop reads CASSFGGLSGPPGYTF. DNA of the CDR3: TGTGCCAGCAGCTTTGGAGGCCTCTCGGGGCCTCCTGGCTACACCTTC.

This clone has a single count. The chain has TRBV13 and TRBJ2-1; D gene uncertain. The V gene's germline CDR1 is PRHDT and CDR2 FYEKMQ (reference sequence). The CDR3 sequence is 15 residues long. Trimming removed 5 bases at V and 1 base at J, with 12 bases between. As DNA, the CDR3 is TGTGCCAGCAGCCCTCGGACGGCATCCTACAATGAGCAGTTCTTC. As protein: CASSPRTASYNEQFF.

The chain carries TRBV28 and TRBJ2-5, with TRBD1 as a possible D gene (6 bases). Trimming took 7 bases from V and 12 from J, leaving 24 bases between them. Germline CDR1 reads MDHEN; CDR2 reads SYDVKM. The CDR3 loop spans 14 amino acids. CDR3 nucleotides: TGTGCCAGCACCTCAACAGACAGGTCGGACGGAGAGTACTTC. This encodes CASTSTDRSDGEYF.

This clone was seen once. Other DNA sequences of this sample code for an identical CDR3. This chain connects TRBV6-5 to TRBJ2-7; D not resolved. The CDR3 loop spans 14 amino acids. V was clipped by 0 bases and J by 2 bases, with 8 bases between them. Per the germline V gene, CDR1 is MNHEY and CDR2 is SVGAGI. CDR3 loop: CASSYSPGAYEQYF. DNA for the CDR3: TGTGCCAGCAGTTACTCCCCCGGAGCCTACGAGCAGTACTTC.

The chain carries TRBV6-5 and TRBJ2-1, with D perhaps assigned TRBD1 or TRBD2 (5 bases each). Germline V gene sequence: CDR1 MNHEY, CDR2 SVGAGI. CDR3 length: 16 residues. Trimming cost V 0 bases and J 3 bases, with 12 bases left between them. The CDR3 DNA is TGTGCCAGCAGTTACTCGGGGGAAGGGTACTACAATGAGCAGTTCTTC. Residues: CASSYSGEGYYNEQFF.

The sample holds a few counts of this clone. The V call is TRBV10-2, the J call TRBJ2-7; TRBD1 might be the D (5 bases). The germline gives CDR1 WSHSY, CDR2 SAAADI. Trimming removed 2 bases at V and 0 bases at J, with 8 bases between. The CDR3 sequence is 14 residues long. The CDR3 DNA is TGCGCCAGCAGTGAGACAGGTTTCTCCTACGAGCAGTACTTC. It specifies CASSETGFSYEQYF.

Points on this clone: This CDR3 is also generated by other DNA sequences in the sample. V gene TRBV7-6 combines with J gene TRBJ2-7; 8 bases align to TRBD2. The trim removed 1 base at V and 4 bases at J, leaving 3 bases unmatched. From germline, CDR1 is SGHVS and CDR2 FNYEAQ. This CDR3 contains 14 residues. The CDR3 loop reads CASSLERETYEQYF. The CDR3 coding sequence is TGTGCCAGCAGCTTAGAGCGGGAGACGTACGAGCAGTACTTC.

This chain joins TRBV5-1 and TRBJ2-7, with D perhaps matching TRBD2 (5 bases). Germline assignment: CDR1 SGHRS and CDR2 YFSETQ. The CDR3 runs to 16 residues. The V and J ends lost 4 bases and 1 base respectively, with 18 bases between them. CDR3 sequence (DNA): TGCGCCAGCAGCCTTAAAAGGAACCGGGAATCCTACGAGCAGTACTTC. As protein: CASSLKRNRESYEQYF.

The chain links TRBV5-5 to TRBJ2-7, with 11 bases identical to TRBD1. V lost 3 bases to trimming and J lost 0 bases; unmatched junction nucleotides: 5. Germline-derived CDR1 and CDR2 are SGHKS and YYEKEE (reference sequence). The CDR3 spans 16 residues. DNA for the CDR3: TGTGCCAGCAGCTCCGGACAGGGGGCGAGCTCCTACGAGCAGTACTTC. This translates into CASSSGQGASSYEQYF.

V and J are TRBV5-1 and TRBJ1-1, with TRBD1 as a possible D gene (5 bases). Germline CDR1 is SGHRS and CDR2 is YFSETQ. Trimming pared 1 base from V and 1 base from J, leaving 8 bases between. This CDR3 is 14 amino acids long. CDR3 coding DNA: TGCGCCAGCAGCTTGAAGCAGGGGAACACTGAAGCTTTCTTT. Translation: CASSLKQGNTEAFF. Supplemented by reference TRBV5-1 and TRBJ1-1, the full variable domain reads KAGVTQTPRYLIKTRGQQVTLSCSPISGHRSVSWYQQTPGQGLQFLFEYFSETQRNKGNFPGRFSGRQFSNSRSEMNVSTLELGDSALYLCASSLKQGNTEAFFGQGTRLTVV.

V and J are TRBV4-3 and TRBJ2-1; 8 bases align to TRBD1. The CDR3 contains 15 residues. Looked up from germline, CDR1 is LGHNA and CDR2 is YSLEER. V lost 3 bases and J lost 4; bases outside the gene matches: 5. This CDR3 is CASSQDRVVYNEQFF. CDR3 sequence (DNA): TGCGCCAGCAGCCAGGACAGGGTCGTTTACAATGAGCAGTTCTTC.

The gene calls are TRBV11-2 and TRBJ2-2, with D possibly being TRBD2 (6 bases). The CDR3 sequence is 17 residues long. Trimming pared 0 bases from V and 1 base from J, leaving 12 bases between. The germline V gene has CDR1 SGHAT and CDR2 FQNNGV. The CDR3, as DNA: TGTGCCAGCAGCTTAGAGGGGGGACGGCTGAACACCGGGGAGCTGTTTTTT. It yields the protein CASSLEGGRLNTGELFF.

This clone has more than one count but fewer than ten. The same CDR3 can be traced to other DNA sequences in this sample. This chain connects TRBV29-1 to TRBJ1-1, with 11 bases that match TRBD1. This CDR3 contains 14 residues. V lost 6 bases and J lost 1; bases outside the gene matches: 4. Germline V gene sequence: CDR1 SQVTM, CDR2 ANQGSEA. The CDR3 sequence is CSVRTGGGNTEAFF. The CDR3 DNA sequence: TGCAGCGTGAGGACAGGGGGCGGGAACACTGAAGCTTTCTTT. The whole variable domain, filled in from reference TRBV29-1 and TRBJ1-1, reads SAVISQKPSRDICQRGTSLTIQCQVDSQVTMMFWYRQQPGQSLTLIATANQGSEATYESGFVIDKFPISRPNLTFSTLTVSNMSPEDSSIYLCSVRTGGGNTEAFFGQGTRLTVV.

In regard to this clone: Different DNA sequences within this sample yield the same CDR3. This chain connects TRBV7-2 to TRBJ2-1, with D perhaps TRBD1 (6 bases). V lost 6 bases to trimming and J lost 4 bases, with 10 bases between them. The CDR3 spans 13 residues. Germline-derived CDR1 and CDR2 are SGHTA and FQGNSA. The CDR3 nucleotides are TGTGCCAGCAGGGAAGGGGGATACAATGAGCAGTTCTTC. This codes for CASREGGYNEQFF.

V usage is TRBV27 and J usage is TRBJ2-5; 11 bases align to TRBD2. CDR1 is MNHEY and CDR2 is SMNVEV in the germline V gene (reference sequence). Germline trimming cut 6 bases from V and 3 bases from J; bases unmatched to any gene: 9. The CDR3 length is 16 residues. DNA for the CDR3: TGTGCCAGCAGCTTTACCGGGACTAGCGGTAAAGAGACCCAGTACTTC. Translation gives CASSFTGTSGKETQYF.

The rearrangement uses TRBV10-3 and TRBJ1-2; the D gene is possibly TRBD1 (5 bases). CDR1 and CDR2 from the germline V gene are ENHRY and SYGVKD. The CDR3 contains 14 residues. The V gene lost 8 bases and the J gene lost 0 bases, with 13 bases spanning the gap. CDR3: CAISEGTTNYGYTF. The CDR3 bases are TGTGCCATCTCGGAGGGGACCACTAACTATGGCTACACCTTC.

J is TRBJ1-1 and V is TRBV27, with D maybe TRBD1 (5 bases). Looked up from germline, CDR1 is MNHEY and CDR2 is SMNVEV (reference sequence). This CDR3 comprises 13 residues. V gave up 5 bases and J gave up 3 bases, with 10 bases separating them. CDR3 in DNA: TGTGCCAGCAGTCCCGGGACTTACACTGAAGCTTTCTTT. It is translated as CASSPGTYTEAFF.

V usage is TRBV29-1 and J usage is TRBJ1-2, with D perhaps TRBD1 (5 bases). The CDR3 is 13 residues long. The germline V and J ends were trimmed by 3 bases and 8 bases, with 16 bases remaining between them. CDR1 is SQVTM, CDR2 ANQGSEA, per germline. The CDR3 spells CSVEARDVWGYTF. CDR3 DNA sequence: TGCAGCGTTGAGGCTCGGGACGTGTGGGGCTACACCTTC.